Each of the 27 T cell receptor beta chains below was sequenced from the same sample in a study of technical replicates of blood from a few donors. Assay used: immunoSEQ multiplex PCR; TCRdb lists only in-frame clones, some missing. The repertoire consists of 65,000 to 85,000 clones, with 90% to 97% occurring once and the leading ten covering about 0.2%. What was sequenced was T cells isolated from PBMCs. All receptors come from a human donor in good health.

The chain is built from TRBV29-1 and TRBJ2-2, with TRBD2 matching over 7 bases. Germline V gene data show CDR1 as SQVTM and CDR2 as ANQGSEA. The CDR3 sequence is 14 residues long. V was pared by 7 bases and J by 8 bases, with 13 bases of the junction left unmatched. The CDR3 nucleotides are TGCAGCGCGACCGGGACTAAGGGTGTAGGGGAGCTGTTTTTT. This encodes CSATGTKGVGELFF.

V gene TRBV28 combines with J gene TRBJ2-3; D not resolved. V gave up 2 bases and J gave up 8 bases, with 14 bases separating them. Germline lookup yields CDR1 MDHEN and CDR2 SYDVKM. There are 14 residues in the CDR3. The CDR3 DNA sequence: TGTGCCAGCAGTTTACAGCTAGTAGAAGGTACGCAGTATTTT. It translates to CASSLQLVEGTQYF.

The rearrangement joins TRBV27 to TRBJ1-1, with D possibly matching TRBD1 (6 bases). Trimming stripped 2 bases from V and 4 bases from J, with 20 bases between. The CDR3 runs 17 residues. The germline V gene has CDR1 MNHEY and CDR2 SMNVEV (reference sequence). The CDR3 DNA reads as TGTGCCAGCAGTTTAGTTGGGGGGGCAAGAGGGGGCACTGAAGCTTTCTTT. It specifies CASSLVGGARGGTEAFF.

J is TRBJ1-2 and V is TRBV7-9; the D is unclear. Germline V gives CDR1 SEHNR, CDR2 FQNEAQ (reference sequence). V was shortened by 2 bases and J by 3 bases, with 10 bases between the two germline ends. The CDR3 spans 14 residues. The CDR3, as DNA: TGTGCCAGCAGCTTAAAGGGAGGAGACTATGGCTACACCTTC. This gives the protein CASSLKGGDYGYTF.

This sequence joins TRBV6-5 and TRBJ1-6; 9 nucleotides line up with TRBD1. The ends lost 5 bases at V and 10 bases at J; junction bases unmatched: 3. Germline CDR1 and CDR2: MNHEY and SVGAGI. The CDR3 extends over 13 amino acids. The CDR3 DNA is TGTGCCAGCAGTGGGACAGGGAAATCACCCCTCCACTTT. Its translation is CASSGTGKSPLHF.

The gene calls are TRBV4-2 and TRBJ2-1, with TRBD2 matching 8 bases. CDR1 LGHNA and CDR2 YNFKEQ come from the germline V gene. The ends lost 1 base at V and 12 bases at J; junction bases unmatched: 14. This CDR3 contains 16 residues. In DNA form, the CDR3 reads TGTGCCAGCAGCCAAGGTAGAGCAGCGGGAGACCAGGGGCAGTTCTTC. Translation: CASSQGRAAGDQGQFF.

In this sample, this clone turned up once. CDR3 amino acids: CATSRDIRSPTDTQYF. DNA for the CDR3: TGTGCCACCAGCAGAGACATCCGGTCCCCGACAGATACGCAGTATTTT. The rearrangement links TRBV15 to TRBJ2-3; unclear D gene. The ends were cut back, 0 bases at V and 3 bases at J, with 13 bases in the middle. Germline lookup yields CDR1 LNHNV and CDR2 YYDKDF (reference sequence). This CDR3 contains 16 residues. The variable domain in full, completed from reference TRBV15 and TRBJ2-3, reads DAMVIQNPRYQVTQFGKPVTLSCSQTLNHNVMYWYQQKSSQAPKLLFHYYDKDFNNEADTPDNFQSRRPNTSFCFLDIRSPGLGDTAMYLCATSRDIRSPTDTQYFGPGTRLTVL.

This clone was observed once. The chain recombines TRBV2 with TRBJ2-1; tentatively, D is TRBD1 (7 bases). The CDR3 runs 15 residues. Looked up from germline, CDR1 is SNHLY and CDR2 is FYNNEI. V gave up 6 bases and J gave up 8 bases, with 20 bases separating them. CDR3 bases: TGTGCCAGCAGAACCGCGGGACAGAGTGGAGATGAGCAGTTCTTC. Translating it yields CASRTAGQSGDEQFF.

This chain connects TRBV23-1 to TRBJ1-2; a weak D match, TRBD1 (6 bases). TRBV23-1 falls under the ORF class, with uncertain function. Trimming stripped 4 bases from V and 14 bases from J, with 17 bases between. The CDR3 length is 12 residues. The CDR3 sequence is CASSLVEDSETF. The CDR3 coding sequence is TGCGCCAGCAGTCTGGTAGAGGACAGTGAGACCTTC.

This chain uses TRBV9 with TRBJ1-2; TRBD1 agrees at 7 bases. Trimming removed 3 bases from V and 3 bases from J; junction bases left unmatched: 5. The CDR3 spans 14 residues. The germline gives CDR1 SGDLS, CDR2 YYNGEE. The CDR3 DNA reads TGTGCCAGCAGCGGCCCCAGGGGGGACTATGGCTACACCTTC. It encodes CASSGPRGDYGYTF. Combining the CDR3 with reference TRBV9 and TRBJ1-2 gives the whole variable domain DSGVTQTPKHLITATGQRVTLRCSPRSGDLSVYWYQQSLDQGLQFLIQYYNGEERAKGNILERFSAQQFPDLHSELNLSSLELGDSALYFCASSGPRGDYGYTFGSGTRLTVV.

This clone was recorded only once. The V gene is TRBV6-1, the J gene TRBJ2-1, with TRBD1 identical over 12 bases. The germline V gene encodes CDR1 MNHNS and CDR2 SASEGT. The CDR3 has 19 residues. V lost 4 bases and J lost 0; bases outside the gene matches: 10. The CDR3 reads CASSGRVGQGANSYNEQFF. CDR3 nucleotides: TGTGCCAGCAGTGGTCGTGTGGGACAGGGGGCAAACTCCTACAATGAGCAGTTCTTC.

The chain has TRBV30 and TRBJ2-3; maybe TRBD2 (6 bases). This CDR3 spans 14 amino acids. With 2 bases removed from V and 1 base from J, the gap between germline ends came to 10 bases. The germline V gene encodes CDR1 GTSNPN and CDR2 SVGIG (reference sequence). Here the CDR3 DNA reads TGTGCCTGGAGTAGTTGGGGGGGCACAGATACGCAGTATTTT. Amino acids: CAWSSWGGTDTQYF.

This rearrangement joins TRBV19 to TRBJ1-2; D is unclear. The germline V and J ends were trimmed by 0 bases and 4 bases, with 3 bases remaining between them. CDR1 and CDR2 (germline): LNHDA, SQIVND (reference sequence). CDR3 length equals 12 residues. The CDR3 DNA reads TGTGCCAGTAGTATAGACCTCTATGGCTACACCTTC. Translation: CASSIDLYGYTF.

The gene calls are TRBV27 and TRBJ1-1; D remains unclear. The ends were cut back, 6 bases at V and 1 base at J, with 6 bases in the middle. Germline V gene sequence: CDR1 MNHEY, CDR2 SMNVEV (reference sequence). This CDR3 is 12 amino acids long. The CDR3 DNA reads TGTGCCAGCAGACGGGGGAACACTGAAGCTTTCTTT. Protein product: CASRRGNTEAFF.

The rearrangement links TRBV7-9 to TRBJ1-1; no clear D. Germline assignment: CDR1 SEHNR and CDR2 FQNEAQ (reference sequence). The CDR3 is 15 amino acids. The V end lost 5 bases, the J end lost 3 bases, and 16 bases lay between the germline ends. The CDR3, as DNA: TGTGCCAGCAGCCAGGAAGGCGGGAGCTACACTGAAGCTTTCTTT. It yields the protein CASSQEGGSYTEAFF.

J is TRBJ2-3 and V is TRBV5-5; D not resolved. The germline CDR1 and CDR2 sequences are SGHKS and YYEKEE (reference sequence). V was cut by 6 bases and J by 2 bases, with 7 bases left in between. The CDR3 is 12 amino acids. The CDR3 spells CASTINTDTQYF. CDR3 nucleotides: TGTGCCAGCACCATCAACACAGATACGCAGTATTTT.

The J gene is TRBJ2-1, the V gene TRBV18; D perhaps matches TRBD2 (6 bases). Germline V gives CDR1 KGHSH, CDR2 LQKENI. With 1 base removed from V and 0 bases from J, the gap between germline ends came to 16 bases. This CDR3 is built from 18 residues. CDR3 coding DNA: TGTGCCAGCTCACCACAGGAATTAGGAGGGGTCTCCTACAATGAGCAGTTCTTC. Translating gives CASSPQELGGVSYNEQFF.

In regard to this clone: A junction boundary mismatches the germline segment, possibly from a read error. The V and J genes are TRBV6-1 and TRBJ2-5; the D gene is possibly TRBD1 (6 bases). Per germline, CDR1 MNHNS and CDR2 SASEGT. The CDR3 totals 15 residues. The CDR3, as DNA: TGTGCCAGCACTCAGGGACATACTGTCCAAGTGACCCAGTACTTC. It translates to CASTQGHTVQVTQYF.

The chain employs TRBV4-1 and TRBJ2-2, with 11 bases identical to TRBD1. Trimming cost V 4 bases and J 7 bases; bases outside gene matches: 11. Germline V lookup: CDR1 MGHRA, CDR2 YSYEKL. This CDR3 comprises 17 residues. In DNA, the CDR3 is TGCGCCAGCAGCCCCGGGACAGGGGGTCGGTTGGGCGGGGAGCTGTTTTTT. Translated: CASSPGTGGRLGGELFF.

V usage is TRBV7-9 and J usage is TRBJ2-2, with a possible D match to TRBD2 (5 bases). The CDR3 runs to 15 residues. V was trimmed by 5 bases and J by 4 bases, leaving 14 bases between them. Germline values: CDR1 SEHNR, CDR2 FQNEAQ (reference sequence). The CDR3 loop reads CASSPSRGTTGELFF. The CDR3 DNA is TGTGCCAGCAGCCCCTCCCGGGGTACCACCGGGGAGCTGTTTTTT.

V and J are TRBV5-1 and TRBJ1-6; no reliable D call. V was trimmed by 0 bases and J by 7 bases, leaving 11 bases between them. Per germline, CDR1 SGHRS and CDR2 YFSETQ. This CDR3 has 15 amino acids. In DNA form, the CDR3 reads TGCGCCAGCAGCTTGGCCCTCAGGTTGAATTCACCCCTCCACTTT. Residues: CASSLALRLNSPLHF.

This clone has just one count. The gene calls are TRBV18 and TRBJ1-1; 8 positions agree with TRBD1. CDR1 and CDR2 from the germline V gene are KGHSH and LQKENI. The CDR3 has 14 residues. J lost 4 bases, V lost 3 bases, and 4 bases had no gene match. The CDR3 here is CASSPPDRATEAFF. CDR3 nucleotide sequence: TGTGCCAGCTCACCTCCGGACAGGGCCACTGAAGCTTTCTTT.

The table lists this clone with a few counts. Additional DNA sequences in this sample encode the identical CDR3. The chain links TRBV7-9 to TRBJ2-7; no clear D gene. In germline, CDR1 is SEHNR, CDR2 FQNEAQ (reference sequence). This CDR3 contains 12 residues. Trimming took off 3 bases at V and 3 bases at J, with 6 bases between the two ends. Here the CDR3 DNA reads TGTGCCAGCAGCTTCAGCGACTACGAGCAGTACTTC. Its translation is CASSFSDYEQYF.

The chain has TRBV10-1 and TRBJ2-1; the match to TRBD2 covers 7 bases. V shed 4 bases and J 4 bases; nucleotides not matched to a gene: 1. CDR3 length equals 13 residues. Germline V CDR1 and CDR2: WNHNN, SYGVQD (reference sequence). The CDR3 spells CASSASGYNEQFF. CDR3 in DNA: TGCGCCAGCAGTGCTAGCGGTTACAATGAGCAGTTCTTC.

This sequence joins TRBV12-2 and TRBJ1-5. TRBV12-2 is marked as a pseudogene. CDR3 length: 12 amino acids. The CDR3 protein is CASRLPYQPQHF. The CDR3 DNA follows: TGTGCAAGTCGCTTACCCTATCAGCCCCAGCATTTT.

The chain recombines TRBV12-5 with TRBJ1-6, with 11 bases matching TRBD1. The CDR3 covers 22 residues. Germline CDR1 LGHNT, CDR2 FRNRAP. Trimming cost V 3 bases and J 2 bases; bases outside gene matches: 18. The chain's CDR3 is CASGFRGGLGTGGGPYNSPLHF. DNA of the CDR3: TGTGCTAGTGGTTTCCGCGGGGGCCTCGGGACAGGGGGGGGCCCCTATAATTCACCCCTCCACTTT.

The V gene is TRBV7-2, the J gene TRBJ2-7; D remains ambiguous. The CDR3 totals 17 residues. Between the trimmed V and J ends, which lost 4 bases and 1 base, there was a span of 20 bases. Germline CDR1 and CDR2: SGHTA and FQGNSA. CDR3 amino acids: CASSSHSGGDVSYEQYF. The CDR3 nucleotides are TGTGCCAGCAGCTCCCATTCTGGCGGCGATGTTTCCTACGAGCAGTACTTC.